These 29 T cell receptor beta chains were sequenced from one sample in a study of T cells in Graves' hyperthyroidism and ophthalmopathy. TCR beta CDR3 sequences were amplified from RNA transcripts. HTBI primers were used for first-round RT-PCR of the TCR CDR3. TCRdb passed the multiplex PCR reads through MiXCR, listing each CDR3 protein once. The sample contains hundreds of thousands of distinct CDR3 sequences, approximately 23% of which appear only once. Sequencing input: blood. Receptors originate from a young man with Graves' ophthalmopathy.

This chain links TRBV12-3 or TRBV12-4 with TRBJ2-1, with TRBD1 matching 7 bases. The CDR3 has 16 amino acids. Trimming at V came to 5 bases and at J to 5 bases, leaving 12 bases not matched to a gene. CDR3: CASSPEGGQFHNEQFF. CDR3 coding DNA: TGTGCCAGCAGTCCAGAAGGGGGCCAATTCCACAATGAGCAGTTCTTC.

This clonotype occurred a few times. The V and J genes are TRBV29-1 and TRBJ2-3, with D perhaps matching TRBD2 (7 bases). Germline CDR1 and CDR2: SQVTM and ANQGSEA. This CDR3 has 18 residues. The V end lost 8 bases, the J end lost 2 bases, and 29 bases lay between the germline ends. The chain's CDR3 is CSFRGVAGPRGHTDTQYF. CDR3 nucleotides: TGCAGCTTCCGAGGGGTAGCGGGTCCACGGGGGCACACAGATACGCAGTATTTT.

This sequence joins TRBV5-6 and TRBJ2-6, with TRBD2 matching over 7 bases. V trimming: 2 bases; J trimming: 2 bases; junction bases outside the gene matches: 10. The CDR3 extends over 18 amino acids. CDR1 and CDR2 (germline): SGHDT, YYEEEE. The CDR3 here is CASSFPTSRSPGANVLTF. CDR3 bases: TGTGCCAGCAGCTTTCCGACTAGCAGGAGCCCTGGGGCCAACGTCCTGACTTTC. The full variable domain, with the rest looked up from reference TRBV5-6 and TRBJ2-6, is DAGVTQSPTHLIKTRGQQVTLRCSPKSGHDTVSWYQQALGQGPQFIFQYYEEEERQRGNFPDRFSGHQFPNYSSELNVNALLLGDSALYLCASSFPTSRSPGANVLTFGAGSRLTVL.

This clonotype has ten or more counts. The chain recombines TRBV9 with TRBJ2-3; unclear D gene. The CDR3 covers 14 residues. Trimming pared 4 bases from V and 2 bases from J, leaving 11 bases between. Germline V gives CDR1 SGDLS, CDR2 YYNGEE. CDR3 DNA: TGTGCCAGCAGCTCTCGCGGCCTCACAGATACGCAGTATTTT. This gives the protein CASSSRGLTDTQYF.

This chain links TRBV12-3 or TRBV12-4 with TRBJ2-1; 7 nucleotides line up with TRBD2. V was clipped by 6 bases and J by 4 bases; unmatched bases: 12. This CDR3 region has 16 residues. The CDR3 sequence: CASSPTSAKRYNEQFF. DNA for the CDR3: TGTGCCAGCAGCCCAACTAGCGCGAAGCGTTACAATGAGCAGTTCTTC.

This clonotype was detected only a few times. The chain joins TRBV12-3 or TRBV12-4 to TRBJ2-3, with D hard to call. V dropped 6 bases and J dropped 1 base, with 11 bases sitting between them. The CDR3 contains 14 residues. The chain's CDR3 is CASRSRWGTDTQYF. CDR3 DNA: TGTGCCAGCAGGTCCAGGTGGGGCACAGATACGCAGTATTTT.

This clonotype was observed many times. The rearrangement uses TRBV7-8 and TRBJ2-7, with D uncertain. CDR3 size: 12 residues. The V end lost 1 base, the J end lost 6 bases, and 7 bases lay between the germline ends. The germline V gene encodes CDR1 SGHVS and CDR2 FQNEAQ. The CDR3 DNA reads as TGTGCCAGCAGCTTAGGAGCGAGCGAGCAGTACTTC. Translated: CASSLGASEQYF.

Many counts were recorded for this clonotype. The chain joins TRBV20-1 to TRBJ1-5; 9 nucleotides line up with TRBD1. CDR1 is DFQATT and CDR2 is SNEGSKA in the germline V gene (reference sequence). The CDR3 runs 16 residues. Trimming at V came to 1 base and at J to 6 bases, leaving 10 bases not matched to a gene. The CDR3 sequence is CSARVRGQGDSQPQHF. For the CDR3, the DNA is TGCAGTGCTAGAGTTCGGGGACAGGGAGATAGTCAGCCCCAGCATTTT.

This clonotype appeared a few times. This sequence joins TRBV2 and TRBJ2-5; the D gene is possibly TRBD2 (5 bases). Per germline, CDR1 SNHLY and CDR2 FYNNEI. The CDR3 sequence is 15 residues long. Between the trimmed V and J ends, which lost 4 bases and 5 bases, there was a span of 17 bases. CDR3 sequence (DNA): TGTGCCAGCAGTGGTAGCGCTGAAACTGGGGAGACCCAGTACTTC. This translates into CASSGSAETGETQYF.

There are a few counts of this clonotype. V usage is TRBV5-6 and J usage is TRBJ2-7; D unresolved. The CDR3 consists of 13 residues. Germline V lookup: CDR1 SGHDT, CDR2 YYEEEE. V lost 4 bases, J lost 5 bases, and 13 bases lay in between. The chain's CDR3 is CASSHFRGNEQYF. CDR3 nucleotide sequence: TGTGCCAGCAGCCATTTTCGTGGCAACGAGCAGTACTTC.

This clonotype occurred many times. This chain uses TRBV3-1 with TRBJ2-3, with 7 bases matching TRBD2. The J segment lost 6 bases and the V segment lost 3 bases, leaving 3 bases of the junction unmatched. The CDR3 loop spans 13 amino acids. Germline loops: CDR1 LGHDT, CDR2 YNNKEL (reference sequence). In DNA form, the CDR3 reads TGTGCCAGCAGCCAGACTAGCTTGGATACGCAGTATTTT. It yields the protein CASSQTSLDTQYF.

This clonotype was recorded only once. CDR3 amino acids: CASRGLSGTPYEQYF. CDR3 bases: TGTGCCAGCAGGGGTCTTAGCGGGACTCCCTACGAGCAGTACTTC. This sequence joins TRBV2 and TRBJ2-7, with 8 nucleotides matching TRBD2. The CDR3 consists of 15 residues. CDR1 is SNHLY, CDR2 FYNNEI, per germline. The trim removed 6 bases at V and 2 bases at J, leaving 9 bases unmatched.

This clonotype was detected a few times. The chain combines TRBV7-3 with TRBJ2-5, with 7 bases that match TRBD2. V dropped 1 base and J dropped 5; count of bases not matched to a gene: 10. Germline loops: CDR1 SGHTA, CDR2 FQGTGA. The CDR3 sequence is 16 residues long. The chain's CDR3 is CASSLKGGGRIETQYF. CDR3 coding DNA: TGTGCCAGCAGCTTAAAAGGCGGCGGGAGAATCGAGACCCAGTACTTC.

Only a few counts were recorded for this clonotype. CDR3: CASSLLGRAGGYNEQFF. As DNA, the CDR3 is TGTGCCAGCAGCTTACTCGGGAGGGCCGGGGGTTACAATGAGCAGTTCTTC. The rearrangement uses TRBV13 and TRBJ2-1, with 8 nucleotides matching TRBD2. The CDR3 is made up of 17 amino acids. Trimming at V came to 2 bases and at J to 4 bases, leaving 10 bases not matched to a gene. Per the germline V gene, CDR1 is PRHDT and CDR2 is FYEKMQ (reference sequence).

This clonotype occurred many times. The rearrangement joins TRBV12-3 or TRBV12-4 to TRBJ2-1; tentatively, D is TRBD2 (6 bases). The CDR3 is 15 amino acids. Trimming shortened V by 6 bases and J by 2 bases, and 14 bases separated the two germline ends. CDR3 DNA sequence: TGTGCCAGCAGCCTTTTTAGCGGTACCTACAATGAGCAGTTCTTC. Translated, it gives CASSLFSGTYNEQFF.

This clonotype turned up a few times. The chain links TRBV19 to TRBJ1-5, with 8 bases that match TRBD1. V was clipped by 5 bases and J by 2 bases; unmatched bases: 5. The CDR3 totals 15 residues. Germline V gene sequence: CDR1 LNHDA, CDR2 SQIVND (reference sequence). The CDR3 nucleotides read TGTGCCAGTAGTTTCGAGGACAGGGGCAATCAGCCCCAGCATTTT. This gives the protein CASSFEDRGNQPQHF.

This clonotype was counted many times. The chain uses TRBV12-3 or TRBV12-4 and TRBJ1-2; D might be TRBD1 (6 bases). V was trimmed by 3 bases and J by 2 bases, leaving 34 bases between them. The CDR3 extends over 22 amino acids. Written as DNA, the CDR3 is TGTGCCAGCAGTTTTGGGGCATTCCAAGTTAGGTGGAACAGGGATAGAAACTATGGCTACACCTTC. Translating it yields CASSFGAFQVRWNRDRNYGYTF.

This clonotype was seen at least ten times. The V call is TRBV7-9, the J call TRBJ1-5; D is uncertain. Trimming cost V 1 base and J 8 bases, with 12 bases left between them. From germline, CDR1 is SEHNR and CDR2 FQNEAQ (reference sequence). CDR3 size: 14 residues. CDR3 DNA: TGTGCCAGCAGCTTAGAGTCCTCGAGGGAGCCCCAGCATTTT. It specifies CASSLESSREPQHF.

For this clonotype: One junction end disagrees with the germline gene, perhaps due to a read error. The chain combines TRBV4-1 with TRBJ2-7; 9 nucleotides agree with TRBD2. In germline, CDR1 is MGHRA, CDR2 YSYEKL. This CDR3 region has 16 residues. The CDR3 coding sequence is TGCGCCAGCGGCCAAGAAGGTAGCGGGAGCTCCTACGAGCAGTACTTC. This gives the protein CASGQEGSGSSYEQYF.

This clonotype was seen many times. The chain couples TRBV12-3 or TRBV12-4 to TRBJ2-2; TRBD2 matches 15 bases. Trimming took 6 bases from V and 5 from J; bases not matched to a gene: 13. The CDR3 totals 19 residues. DNA of the CDR3: TGTGCCAGCAGAGCCCGGACTAGCGGGAGGGCCGGGTGGACCGGGGAGCTGTTTTTT. The encoded protein is CASRARTSGRAGWTGELFF.

The chain is built from TRBV6-1 and TRBJ2-4, with TRBD2 as a possible D gene (5 bases). V was shortened by 5 bases and J by 7 bases, with 12 bases between the two germline ends. CDR1 is MNHNS, CDR2 SASEGT, per germline. The CDR3 totals 13 residues. The CDR3 here is CASSSDSGNIQYF. DNA of the CDR3: TGTGCCAGCAGTTCGGATTCGGGGAACATTCAGTACTTC.

This clonotype was counted a few times. The chain carries TRBV6-5 and TRBJ1-2; TRBD1 agrees at 10 bases. Germline trimming cut 1 base from V and 7 bases from J; bases unmatched to any gene: 6. The CDR3 sequence is 15 residues long. Germline CDR1 MNHEY, CDR2 SVGAGI. Here the CDR3 DNA reads TGTGCCAGCAGTTACTATCGGACAGGGGGGTTTGGCTACACCTTC. Its translation is CASSYYRTGGFGYTF.

This clonotype has just a few counts. The CDR3 sequence is CASSGTSYNEQFF. CDR3 bases: TGCGCCAGCAGCGGAACATCCTACAATGAGCAGTTCTTC. V gene TRBV5-1 combines with J gene TRBJ2-1; D gene ambiguous. Between the trimmed V and J ends, which lost 4 bases and 1 base, there was a span of 6 bases. CDR1 SGHRS and CDR2 YFSETQ come from the germline V gene. The CDR3 length is 13 residues.

This clonotype showed up just a few times. The gene calls are TRBV24-1 and TRBJ2-5, with TRBD1 identical over 12 bases. The germline V gene encodes CDR1 KGHDR and CDR2 SFDVKD. V dropped 4 bases and J dropped 4; count of bases not matched to a gene: 6. CDR3 length equals 16 residues. The CDR3: CATSEYRDRGRETQYF. CDR3 sequence (DNA): TGTGCCACCAGTGAATACCGGGACAGGGGGCGAGAGACCCAGTACTTC.

V is TRBV18 and J is TRBJ2-7; 9 bases are a match to TRBD1. The CDR3 is 15 amino acids. Germline values: CDR1 KGHSH, CDR2 LQKENI. With V trimmed by 5 bases and J by 5 bases, 10 bases remained unmatched. CDR3 DNA: TGTGCCAGCTCATCTTACGGGACAGGGATCAACGAGCAGTACTTC. Translating it yields CASSSYGTGINEQYF.

This clonotype was recorded many times. V usage is TRBV20-1 and J usage is TRBJ2-3; 7 positions agree with TRBD1. V lost 6 bases and J lost 3; bases outside the gene matches: 12. This CDR3 is built from 15 residues. CDR1 and CDR2 from the germline V gene are DFQATT and SNEGSKA (reference sequence). CDR3 in amino acids: CSAATGLSGTDTQYF. The CDR3 DNA sequence: TGCAGTGCAGCGACAGGGCTTAGTGGAACAGATACGCAGTATTTT.

The chain recombines TRBV9 with TRBJ1-4; 11 bases line up with TRBD1. The V gene end was trimmed by 3 bases and the J gene end by 7 bases; junction bases not matched to a gene: 8. This CDR3 spans 16 amino acids. The germline CDR1 and CDR2 sequences are SGDLS and YYNGEE. The CDR3 reads CASSEHPGQGGEKLFF. CDR3 DNA: TGTGCCAGCAGCGAACATCCGGGACAGGGGGGTGAAAAACTGTTTTTT. The variable domain in full, completed from reference TRBV9 and TRBJ1-4, reads DSGVTQTPKHLITATGQRVTLRCSPRSGDLSVYWYQQSLDQGLQFLIQYYNGEERAKGNILERFSAQQFPDLHSELNLSSLELGDSALYFCASSEHPGQGGEKLFFGSGTQLSVL.

This rearrangement joins TRBV6-2 or TRBV6-3 to TRBJ1-1, with D hard to call. Trimming took off 0 bases at V and 0 bases at J, with 11 bases between the two ends. CDR1 and CDR2 (germline): MNHEY, SVGEGT. The CDR3 sequence is 16 residues long. The DNA for the CDR3 is TGTGCCAGCAGTTACTCCATGGGCGGGTTGAACACTGAAGCTTTCTTT. Protein sequence: CASSYSMGGLNTEAFF.

This clonotype was recorded a few times. This chain connects TRBV5-1 to TRBJ2-7; the D is unclear. This CDR3 is 13 amino acids long. V dropped 4 bases and J dropped 2 bases, with 10 bases sitting between them. Germline values: CDR1 SGHRS, CDR2 YFSETQ. CDR3 region: CASSVTSTYEQYF. The CDR3 bases are TGCGCCAGCAGCGTGACAAGTACCTACGAGCAGTACTTC.